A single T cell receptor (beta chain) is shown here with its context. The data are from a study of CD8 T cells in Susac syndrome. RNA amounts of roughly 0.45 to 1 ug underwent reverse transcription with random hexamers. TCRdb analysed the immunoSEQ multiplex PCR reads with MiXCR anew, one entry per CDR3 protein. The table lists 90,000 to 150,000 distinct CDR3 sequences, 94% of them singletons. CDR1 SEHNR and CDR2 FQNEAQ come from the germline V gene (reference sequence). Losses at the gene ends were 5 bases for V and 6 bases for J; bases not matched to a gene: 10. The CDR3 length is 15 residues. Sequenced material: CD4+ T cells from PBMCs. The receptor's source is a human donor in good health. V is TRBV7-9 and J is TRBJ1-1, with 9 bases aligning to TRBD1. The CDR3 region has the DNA TGTGCCAGCAGCAAATCCGGGACAGGGTTCGCTGAAGCTTTCTTT. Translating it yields CASSKSGTGFAEAFF.